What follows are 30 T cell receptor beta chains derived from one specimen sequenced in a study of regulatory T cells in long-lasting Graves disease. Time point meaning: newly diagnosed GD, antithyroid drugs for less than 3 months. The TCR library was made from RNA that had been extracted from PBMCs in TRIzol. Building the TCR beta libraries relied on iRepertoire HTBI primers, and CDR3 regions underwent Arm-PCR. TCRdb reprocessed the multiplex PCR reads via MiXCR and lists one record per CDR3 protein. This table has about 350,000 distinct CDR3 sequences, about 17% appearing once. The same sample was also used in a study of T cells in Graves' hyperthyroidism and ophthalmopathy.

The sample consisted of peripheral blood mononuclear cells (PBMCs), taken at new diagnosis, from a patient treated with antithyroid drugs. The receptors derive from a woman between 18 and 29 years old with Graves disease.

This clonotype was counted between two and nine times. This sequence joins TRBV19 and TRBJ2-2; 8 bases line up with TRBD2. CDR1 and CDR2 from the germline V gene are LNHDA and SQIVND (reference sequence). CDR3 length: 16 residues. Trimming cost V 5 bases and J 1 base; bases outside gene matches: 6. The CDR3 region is CASSELADLNTGELFF. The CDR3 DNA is TGTGCCAGTAGTGAACTAGCGGATTTGAACACCGGGGAGCTGTTTTTT.

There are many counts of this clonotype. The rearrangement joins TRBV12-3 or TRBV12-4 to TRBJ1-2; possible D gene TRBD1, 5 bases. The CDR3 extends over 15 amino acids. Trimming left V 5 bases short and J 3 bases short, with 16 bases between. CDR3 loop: CASSPRLGRYYGYTF. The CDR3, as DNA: TGTGCCAGCAGTCCTAGGCTGGGGCGATACTATGGCTACACCTTC.

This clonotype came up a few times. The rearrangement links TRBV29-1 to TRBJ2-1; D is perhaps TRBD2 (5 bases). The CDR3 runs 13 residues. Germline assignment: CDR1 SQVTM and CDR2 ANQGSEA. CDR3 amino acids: CGSPGFGHNEQFF. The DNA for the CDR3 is TGCGGGTCCCCGGGGTTTGGACACAATGAGCAGTTCTTC.

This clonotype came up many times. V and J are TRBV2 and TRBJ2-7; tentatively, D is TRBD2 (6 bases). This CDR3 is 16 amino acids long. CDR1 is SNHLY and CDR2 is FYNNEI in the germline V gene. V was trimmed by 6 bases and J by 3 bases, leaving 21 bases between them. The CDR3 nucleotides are TGTGCCAGCAGACTAACCTTAAAGCGGGTCTACTACGAGCAGTACTTC. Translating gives CASRLTLKRVYYEQYF.

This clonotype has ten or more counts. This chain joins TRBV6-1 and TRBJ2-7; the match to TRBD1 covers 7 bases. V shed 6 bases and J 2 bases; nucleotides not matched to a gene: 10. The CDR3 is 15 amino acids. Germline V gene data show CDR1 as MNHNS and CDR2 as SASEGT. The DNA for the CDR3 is TGTGCCAGCAGACCTCGAGGGGGCCCCACCTACGAGCAGTACTTC. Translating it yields CASRPRGGPTYEQYF.

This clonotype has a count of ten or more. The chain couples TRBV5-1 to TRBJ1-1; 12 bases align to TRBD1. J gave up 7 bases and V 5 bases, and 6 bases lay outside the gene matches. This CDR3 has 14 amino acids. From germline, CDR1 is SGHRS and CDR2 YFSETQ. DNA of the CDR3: TGCGCCAGCAGAACCGGGACAGGGGGCTTTGAAGCTTTCTTT. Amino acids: CASRTGTGGFEAFF.

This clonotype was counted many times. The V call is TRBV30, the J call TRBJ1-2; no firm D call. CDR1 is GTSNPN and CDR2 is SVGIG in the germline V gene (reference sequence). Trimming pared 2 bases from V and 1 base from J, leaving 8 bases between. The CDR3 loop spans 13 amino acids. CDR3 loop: CAWSRGNNYGYTF. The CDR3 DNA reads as TGTGCCTGGAGTCGAGGAAATAACTATGGCTACACCTTC.

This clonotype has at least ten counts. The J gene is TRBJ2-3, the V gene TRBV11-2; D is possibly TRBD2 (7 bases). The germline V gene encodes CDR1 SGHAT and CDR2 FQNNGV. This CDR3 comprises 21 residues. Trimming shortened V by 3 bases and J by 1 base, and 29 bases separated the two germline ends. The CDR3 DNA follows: TGTGCCAGCAGCTTGAGATTGGCGGGGGCCTCCTTATCCAGGGGCACAGATACGCAGTATTTT. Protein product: CASSLRLAGASLSRGTDTQYF.

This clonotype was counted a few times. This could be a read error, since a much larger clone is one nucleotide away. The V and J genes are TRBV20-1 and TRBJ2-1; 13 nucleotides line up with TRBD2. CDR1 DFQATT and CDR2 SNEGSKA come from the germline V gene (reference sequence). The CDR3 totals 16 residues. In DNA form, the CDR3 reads TGCAGTGTTAGAGACCGGGGACTAGCGGGATACAATGAGCAGTTCTTC. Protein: CSVRDRGLAGYNEQFF.

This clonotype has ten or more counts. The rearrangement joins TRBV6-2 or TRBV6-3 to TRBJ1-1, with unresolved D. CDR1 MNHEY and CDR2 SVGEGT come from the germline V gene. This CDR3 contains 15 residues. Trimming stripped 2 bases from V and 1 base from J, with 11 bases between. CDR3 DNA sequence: TGTGCCAGCAGTTACGCGAGGCTCCGGAACACTGAAGCTTTCTTT. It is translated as CASSYARLRNTEAFF.

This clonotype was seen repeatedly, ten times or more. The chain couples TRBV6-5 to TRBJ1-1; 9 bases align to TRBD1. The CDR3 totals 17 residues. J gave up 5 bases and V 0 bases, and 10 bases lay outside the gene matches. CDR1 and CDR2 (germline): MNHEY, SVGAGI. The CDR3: CASSYSHRTGAATEAFF. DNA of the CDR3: TGTGCCAGCAGTTACTCCCACCGGACAGGGGCCGCTACTGAAGCTTTCTTT.

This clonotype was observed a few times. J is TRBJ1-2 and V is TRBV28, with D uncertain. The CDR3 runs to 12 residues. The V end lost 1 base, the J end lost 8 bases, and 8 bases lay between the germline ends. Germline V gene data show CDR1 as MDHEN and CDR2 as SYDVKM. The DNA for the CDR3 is TGTGCCAGCAGTTTATCGGTAACGGGCTACACCTTC. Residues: CASSLSVTGYTF.

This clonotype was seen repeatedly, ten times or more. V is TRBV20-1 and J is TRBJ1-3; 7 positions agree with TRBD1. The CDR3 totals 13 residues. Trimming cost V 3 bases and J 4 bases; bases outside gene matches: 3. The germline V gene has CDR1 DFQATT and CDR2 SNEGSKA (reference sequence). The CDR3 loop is CSARGTVGNTIYF. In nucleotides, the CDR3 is TGCAGTGCTAGGGGGACAGTAGGAAACACCATATATTTT.

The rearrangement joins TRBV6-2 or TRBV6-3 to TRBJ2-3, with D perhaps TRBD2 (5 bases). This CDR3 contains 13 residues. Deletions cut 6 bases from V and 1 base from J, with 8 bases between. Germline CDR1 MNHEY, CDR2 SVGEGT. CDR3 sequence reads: CASRLVRTDTQYF. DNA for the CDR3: TGTGCCAGCAGACTAGTCCGCACAGATACGCAGTATTTT.

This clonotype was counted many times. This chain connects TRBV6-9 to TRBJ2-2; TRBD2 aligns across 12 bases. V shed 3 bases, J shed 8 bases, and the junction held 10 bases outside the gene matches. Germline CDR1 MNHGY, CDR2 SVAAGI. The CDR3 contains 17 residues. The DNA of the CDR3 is TGTGCCAGCAGTTACTGGACTAGCGGGACGTTTACAGGGGAGCTGTTTTTT. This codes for CASSYWTSGTFTGELFF.

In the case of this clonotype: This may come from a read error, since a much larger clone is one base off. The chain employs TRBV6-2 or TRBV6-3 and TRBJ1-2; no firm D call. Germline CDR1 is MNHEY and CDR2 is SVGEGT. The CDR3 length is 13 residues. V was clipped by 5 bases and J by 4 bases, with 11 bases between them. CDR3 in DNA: TGTGCCAGCAGTGAGTCGAAAGGCTATGGCTACACCTTC. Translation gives CASSESKGYGYTF.

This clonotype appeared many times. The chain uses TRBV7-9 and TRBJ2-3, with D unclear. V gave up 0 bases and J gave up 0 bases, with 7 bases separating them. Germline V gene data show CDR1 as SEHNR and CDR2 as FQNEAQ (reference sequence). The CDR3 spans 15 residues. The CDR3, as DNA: TGTGCCAGCAGCTTAGCGGCAGGTAGCACAGATACGCAGTATTTT. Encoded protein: CASSLAAGSTDTQYF. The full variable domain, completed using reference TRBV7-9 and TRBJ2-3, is DTGVSQNPRHKITKRGQNVTFRCDPISEHNRLYWYRQTLGQGPEFLTYFQNEAQLEKSRLLSDRFSAERPKGSFSTLEIQRTEQGDSAMYLCASSLAAGSTDTQYFGPGTRLTVL.

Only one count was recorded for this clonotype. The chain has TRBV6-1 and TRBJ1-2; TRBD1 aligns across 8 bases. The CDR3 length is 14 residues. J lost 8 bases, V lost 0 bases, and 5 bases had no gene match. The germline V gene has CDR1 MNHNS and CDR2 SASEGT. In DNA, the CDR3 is TGTGCCAGCAGTGAAGCAGGACAGGGTGCGGGCTACACCTTC. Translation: CASSEAGQGAGYTF.

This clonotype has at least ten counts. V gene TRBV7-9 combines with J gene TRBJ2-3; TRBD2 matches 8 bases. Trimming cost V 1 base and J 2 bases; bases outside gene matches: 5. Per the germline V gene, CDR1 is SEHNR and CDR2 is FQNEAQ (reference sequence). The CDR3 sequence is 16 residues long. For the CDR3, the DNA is TGTGCCAGCAGCTTAGGGGTAGCGGGGTCCACAGATACGCAGTATTTT. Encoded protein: CASSLGVAGSTDTQYF.

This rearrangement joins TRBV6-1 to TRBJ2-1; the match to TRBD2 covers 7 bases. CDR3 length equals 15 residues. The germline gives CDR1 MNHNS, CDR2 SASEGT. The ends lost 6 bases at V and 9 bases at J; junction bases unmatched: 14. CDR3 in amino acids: CASRTLAVLHGEQFF. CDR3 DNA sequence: TGTGCCAGCAGGACCCTAGCGGTACTACATGGTGAGCAGTTCTTC.

CDR3 region: CASSVAPGWTSGSTDTQYF. The CDR3 nucleotides are TGTGCCAGCAGCGTAGCCCCGGGGTGGACTAGCGGGAGTACAGATACGCAGTATTTT. This chain connects TRBV9 to TRBJ2-3; 13 bases match TRBD2. The J segment lost 3 bases and the V segment lost 0 bases, leaving 10 bases of the junction unmatched. Germline CDR1 and CDR2: SGDLS and YYNGEE. This CDR3 comprises 19 residues.

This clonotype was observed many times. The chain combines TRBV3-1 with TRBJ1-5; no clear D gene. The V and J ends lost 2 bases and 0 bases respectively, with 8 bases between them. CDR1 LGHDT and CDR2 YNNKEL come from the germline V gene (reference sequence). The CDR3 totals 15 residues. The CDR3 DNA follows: TGTGCCAGCAGCCAAACCACGAATAGCAATCAGCCCCAGCATTTT. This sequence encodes CASSQTTNSNQPQHF.

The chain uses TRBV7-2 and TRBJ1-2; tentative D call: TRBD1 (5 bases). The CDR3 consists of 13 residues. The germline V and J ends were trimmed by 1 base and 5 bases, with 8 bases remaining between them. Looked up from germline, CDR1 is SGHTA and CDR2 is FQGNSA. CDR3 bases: TGTGCCAGCAGCTTAGGAGGGGAGTATGGCTACACCTTC. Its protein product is CASSLGGEYGYTF.

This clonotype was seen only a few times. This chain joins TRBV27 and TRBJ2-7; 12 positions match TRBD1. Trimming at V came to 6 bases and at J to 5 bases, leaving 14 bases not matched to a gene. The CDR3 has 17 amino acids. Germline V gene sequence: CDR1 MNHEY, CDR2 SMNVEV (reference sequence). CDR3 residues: CASSAMGPGQGAHEQYF. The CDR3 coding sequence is TGTGCCAGCAGCGCAATGGGGCCGGGACAGGGGGCCCACGAGCAGTACTTC.

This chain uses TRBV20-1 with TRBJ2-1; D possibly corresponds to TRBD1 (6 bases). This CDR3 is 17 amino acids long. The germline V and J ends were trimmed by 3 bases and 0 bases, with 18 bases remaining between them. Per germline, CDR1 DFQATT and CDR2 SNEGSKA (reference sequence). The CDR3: CSARFIGQSSSYNEQFF. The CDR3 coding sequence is TGCAGTGCTAGGTTTATTGGACAGTCTTCCTCCTACAATGAGCAGTTCTTC.

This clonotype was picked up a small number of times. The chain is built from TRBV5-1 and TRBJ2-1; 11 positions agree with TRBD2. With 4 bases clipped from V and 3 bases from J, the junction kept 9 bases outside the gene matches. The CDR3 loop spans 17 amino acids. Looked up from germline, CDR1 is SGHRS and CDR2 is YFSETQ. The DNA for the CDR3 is TGCGCCAGCAGCGAGACCGGGACTAGCGGATTCTACAATGAGCAGTTCTTC. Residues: CASSETGTSGFYNEQFF.

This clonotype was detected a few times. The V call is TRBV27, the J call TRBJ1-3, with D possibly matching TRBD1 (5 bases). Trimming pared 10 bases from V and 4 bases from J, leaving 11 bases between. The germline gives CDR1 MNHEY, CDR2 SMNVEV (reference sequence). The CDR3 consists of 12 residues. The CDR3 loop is CATQGSGNTIYF. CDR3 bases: TGTGCCACTCAGGGATCCGGAAACACCATATATTTT.

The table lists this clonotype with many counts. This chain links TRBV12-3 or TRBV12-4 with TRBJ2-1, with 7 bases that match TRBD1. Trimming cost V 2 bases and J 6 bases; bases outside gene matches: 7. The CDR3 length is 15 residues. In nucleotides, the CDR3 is TGTGCCAGCAGTTTATCGGACAGGTCAGTCAATGAGCAGTTCTTC. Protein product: CASSLSDRSVNEQFF.

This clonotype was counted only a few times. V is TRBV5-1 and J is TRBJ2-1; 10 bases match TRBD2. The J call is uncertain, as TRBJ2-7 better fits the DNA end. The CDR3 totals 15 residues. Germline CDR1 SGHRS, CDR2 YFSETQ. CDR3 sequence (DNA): TGCGCCAGCAGCAGCCAAGGGACTAGCGCCTACGAGCAGTACTTC. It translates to CASSSQGTSAYEQYF.

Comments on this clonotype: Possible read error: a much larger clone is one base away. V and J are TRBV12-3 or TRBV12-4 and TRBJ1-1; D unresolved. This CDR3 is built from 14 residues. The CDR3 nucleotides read TGTGCCAGCAGTAACAATTTCGCGAACACTGAAGCTCTCTTT. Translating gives CASSNNFANTEALF.